These T cell receptor beta chains were read from a single sample in a study of T cell responses to AZD1222 COVID-19 vaccine. Measured with immunoSEQ multiplex PCR; TCRdb has only the in-frame clones, and not every one. The sample consists of 100,000 to 120,000 clones, 86% of them appearing once. Sequencing was performed on peripheral blood, taken on day 0 of AZD1222 vaccination. The receptor set was obtained from an adult in good health. CDR3s include the opening cysteine and the closing phenylalanine or tryptophan. The D gene is left open where the match is weak. For some rows the clone size is stated as once, few or many, or as a class when expanded; others skip it.

TGTGCCAGCAGTCAACAGGGGGCAGTTCGCTACGAGCAGTACTTC	CASSQQGAVRYEQYF	TRBD1	once	TRBV6-5	TRBJ2-7
TGTGCCAGCCAATTTCTTACAGGAACCGGGGAGCTGTTTTTT	CASQFLTGTGELFF	-	-	TRBV2	TRBJ2-2
TGCGCCAGCAGCTTGGAACTAACAGGGGGCGACGGCTACACCTTC	CASSLELTGGDGYTF	TRBD1	-	TRBV5-1	TRBJ1-2
TGTGCCAGCTCACCGGGACAGGGGGCATGGTACGAGCAGTACTTC	CASSPGQGAWYEQYF	TRBD1	-	TRBV18	TRBJ2-7
TGTGCCACCAGCAGAGATCGGGGACAGGGTTGGGAGCAGTACTTC	CATSRDRGQGWEQYF	TRBD1	-	TRBV15	TRBJ2-7
TGTGCCAGCTCACCAGGGGACAGGGGAACCTCTGGGGCCAACGTCCTGACTTTC	CASSPGDRGTSGANVLTF	TRBD1	-	TRBV18	TRBJ2-6
TGTGCCAGCAGTTTACGGGGACGGGTTGAGGGGGAGCAGTTCTTC	CASSLRGRVEGEQFF	-	-	TRBV27	TRBJ2-1
TGTGCCAGCAGTTTACCTAATTCCTACGAGCAGTACTTC	CASSLPNSYEQYF	-	-	TRBV12-3/TRBV12-4	TRBJ2-7
TGTGCCAGTATGGAGCAGGGAGGTGAAAAACTGTTTTTT	CASMEQGGEKLFF	-	once	TRBV19	TRBJ1-4
TGTGCCAGCAGCTCTGGACTAGCGGGTCCCCAAGAGACCCAGTACTTC	CASSSGLAGPQETQYF	TRBD2	-	TRBV11-1	TRBJ2-5
TGTGCCAGTAGTCCCAGACAGGGGGGTCGCAATCAGCCCCAGCATTTT	CASSPRQGGRNQPQHF	TRBD1	-	TRBV19	TRBJ1-5
TGCGCCAGCAGCTTGGTTGAGGCAGGACGCTACGAGCAGTACTTC	CASSLVEAGRYEQYF	-	-	TRBV5-1	TRBJ2-7
TGCGCCAGCAGCCTACAGCCGGGACAGAATAGTGGTGGCTACACCTTC	CASSLQPGQNSGGYTF	TRBD1	-	TRBV5-1	TRBJ1-2
TGTGCCAGCAGCCAAGGGGGGGTCGACAATCAGCCCCAGCATTTT	CASSQGGVDNQPQHF	-	once	TRBV3-1/TRBV3-2	TRBJ1-5
TGTGCCAGCAGCTTGACGGTCACCTATGGCTACACCTTC	CASSLTVTYGYTF	-	-	TRBV5-6	TRBJ1-2
TGTGCCAGCAGTCCGGGGACAGCCCCGGGGGGGACCGGGGAGCTGTTTTTT	CASSPGTAPGGTGELFF	-	-	TRBV6-2/TRBV6-3	TRBJ2-2
TGTGCCAGCAGCGTGGGGCTAGCGGGAGAACAAGAGACCCAGTACTTC	CASSVGLAGEQETQYF	TRBD2	-	TRBV9	TRBJ2-5
TGTGCCATCAGTGAGTCGGGGGCGGAAAATACGCAGTATTTT	CAISESGAENTQYF	-	-	TRBV10-3	TRBJ2-3
TGTGCCAGCAAAGGGTATGATGAGCAGTTCTTC	CASKGYDEQFF	-	-	TRBV6-4	TRBJ2-1
TGTGCCAGCAGCTTAGACGCGGACAGGGGTCTCACTGGAAACACCATATATTTT	CASSLDADRGLTGNTIYF	TRBD1	-	TRBV11-2	TRBJ1-3
TGTGCCAGCAGCCCCCAGGGTGGCTCCTACGAGCAGTACTTC	CASSPQGGSYEQYF	-	-	TRBV7-2	TRBJ2-7
TGTGCCAGCAGTGCATCCAGGCTTGGCTACACCTTC	CASSASRLGYTF	-	-	TRBV2	TRBJ1-2
TGTGCCAGCAGTGAGGGGGCGGGATATCAGCCCCAGCATTTT	CASSEGAGYQPQHF	-	once	TRBV6-1	TRBJ1-5
TGTGCCACCAGTGAGGGGGGTCCCAATCGGGAGACCCAGTACTTC	CATSEGGPNRETQYF	-	-	TRBV24-1	TRBJ2-5
TGTGCCAGCAGTGAAGGAGGGGGAGGGACTGAAGCTTTCTTT	CASSEGGGGTEAFF	-	-	TRBV2	TRBJ1-1
TGTGCCAGCAGCTTAACAAACAGGGTGGAAGCTTTCTTT	CASSLTNRVEAFF	-	-	TRBV11-3	TRBJ1-1
TGTGCCAGCAGCTACGTTTACGACACTTATAATTCACCCCTCCACTTT	CASSYVYDTYNSPLHF	-	-	TRBV6-6	TRBJ1-6
TGCGCCAGCAGTGAATTGGAAAATGAGCAGTTCTTC	CASSELENEQFF	-	-	TRBV10-1	TRBJ2-1
TGTGCCAGCAGCCCTGGACAGGGTGGGGACACTGAAGCTTTCTTT	CASSPGQGGDTEAFF	TRBD1	-	TRBV11-2	TRBJ1-1
TGCGCCAGCAGCGCAGCGGGACAGGTAACGAATACGCAGTATTTT	CASSAAGQVTNTQYF	-	-	TRBV5-1	TRBJ2-3
TGTGCCAGCAGCTTAAGAAGGTCAGGGGGGCCCGATGAGCAGTTCTTC	CASSLRRSGGPDEQFF	-	-	TRBV7-3	TRBJ2-1
TGTGCCAGCAGCGGGTTCCAGGGGATGAGAGAGACCCAGTACTTC	CASSGFQGMRETQYF	-	few	TRBV9	TRBJ2-5
TGTGCCACTGGGGAACAGGGTGGAGAGACCCAGTACTTC	CATGEQGGETQYF	-	-	TRBV2	TRBJ2-5
TGTGCCAGCAGCGGAGACCGGGAATCACCCCTCCACTTT	CASSGDRESPLHF	-	-	TRBV9	TRBJ1-6
TGTGCCAGCAGCTTAGGCAGGTCCACCGGGGAGCTGTTTTTT	CASSLGRSTGELFF	-	-	TRBV13	TRBJ2-2
TGTGCCAGTAGTATGGGCGGGGGGGCTAGCCGACTTTACGAGCAGTACTTC	CASSMGGGASRLYEQYF	TRBD2	-	TRBV19	TRBJ2-7
TGTGCCAGCTCTCCAAATCAGGGGGGTCCTAATTCACCCCTCCACTTT	CASSPNQGGPNSPLHF	TRBD1	-	TRBV18	TRBJ1-6